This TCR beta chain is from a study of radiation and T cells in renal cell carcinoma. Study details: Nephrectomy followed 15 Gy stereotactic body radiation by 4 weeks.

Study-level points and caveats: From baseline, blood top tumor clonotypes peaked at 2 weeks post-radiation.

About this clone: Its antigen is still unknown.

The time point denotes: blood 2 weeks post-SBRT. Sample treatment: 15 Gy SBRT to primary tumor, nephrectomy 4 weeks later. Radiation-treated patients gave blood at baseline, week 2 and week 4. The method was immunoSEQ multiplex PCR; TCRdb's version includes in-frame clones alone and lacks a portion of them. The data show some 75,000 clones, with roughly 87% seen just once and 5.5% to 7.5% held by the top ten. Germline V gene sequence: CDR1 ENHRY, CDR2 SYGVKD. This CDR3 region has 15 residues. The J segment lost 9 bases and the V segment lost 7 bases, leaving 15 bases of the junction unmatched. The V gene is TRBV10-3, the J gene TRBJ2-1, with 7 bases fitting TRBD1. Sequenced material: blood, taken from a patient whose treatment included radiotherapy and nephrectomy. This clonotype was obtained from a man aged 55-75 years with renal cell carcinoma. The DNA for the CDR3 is TGTGCCATCACCCTACAGGAGACAGGGATTGCTGAGCAGTTCTTC. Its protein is CAITLQETGIAEQFF.